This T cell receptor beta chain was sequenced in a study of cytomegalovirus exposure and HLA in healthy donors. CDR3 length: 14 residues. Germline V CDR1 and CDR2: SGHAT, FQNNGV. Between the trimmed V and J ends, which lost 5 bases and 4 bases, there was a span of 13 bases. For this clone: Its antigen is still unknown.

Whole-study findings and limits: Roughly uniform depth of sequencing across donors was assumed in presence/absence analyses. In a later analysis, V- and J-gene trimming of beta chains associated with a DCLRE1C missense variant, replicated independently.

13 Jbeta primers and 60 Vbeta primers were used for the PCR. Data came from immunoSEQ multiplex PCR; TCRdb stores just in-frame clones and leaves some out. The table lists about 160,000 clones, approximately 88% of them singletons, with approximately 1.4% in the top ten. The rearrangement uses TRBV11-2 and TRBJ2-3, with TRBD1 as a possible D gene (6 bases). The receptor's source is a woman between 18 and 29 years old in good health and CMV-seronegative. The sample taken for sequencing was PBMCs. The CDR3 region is CASSLQGSADTQYF. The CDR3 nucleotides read TGTGCCAGCAGCCTACAGGGATCCGCAGATACGCAGTATTTT. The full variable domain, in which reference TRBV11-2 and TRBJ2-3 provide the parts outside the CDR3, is EAGVAQSPRYKIIEKRQSVAFWCNPISGHATLYWYQQILGQGPKLLIQFQNNGVVDDSQLPKDRFSAERLKGVDSTLKIQPAKLEDSAVYLCASSLQGSADTQYFGPGTRLTVL.